The 19 T cell receptor beta chains in this list originate from one sample, sequenced in a study of early T cells in non-severe SARS-CoV-2 infection. TCRdb re-analysed the 5' RACE reads in MiXCR, keeping a single row per CDR3 protein. This repertoire shows some 77,000 distinct CDR3 sequences, about 15% found once; its top ten account for 2.5% to 3%. What was sequenced was whole blood. The receptors stem from an adult who was a healthcare worker with PCR-confirmed SARS-CoV-2 infection or an uninfected control (not recorded which).

This clonotype was counted only a few times. The V call is TRBV20-1, the J call TRBJ2-7; possibly TRBD1 for D (6 bases). The germline gives CDR1 DFQATT, CDR2 SNEGSKA (reference sequence). This CDR3 contains 13 residues. The germline V and J ends were trimmed by 6 bases and 3 bases, with 15 bases remaining between them. DNA for the CDR3: TGCAGTGCGGGATCTACAGGGTTCTACGAGCAGTACTTC. Residues: CSAGSTGFYEQYF.

This clonotype was observed a few times. The chain joins TRBV27 to TRBJ1-5, with D maybe TRBD1 (6 bases). This CDR3 is 14 amino acids long. Germline V CDR1 and CDR2: MNHEY, SMNVEV (reference sequence). Trimming cost V 3 bases and J 2 bases, with 8 bases left between them. CDR3 bases: TGTGCCAGCAGTTTGGGGGGGCGCAATCAGCCCCAGCATTTT. This codes for CASSLGGRNQPQHF.

The chain recombines TRBV2 with TRBJ2-3; 12 bases are a match to TRBD2. The CDR3 is 15 residues long. In germline, CDR1 is SNHLY, CDR2 FYNNEI. V gave up 6 bases and J gave up 5 bases; unmatched junction bases: 6. CDR3 in amino acids: CASSPSGRGIDTQYF. The CDR3 DNA reads TGTGCCAGCAGCCCTAGCGGGAGGGGTATAGATACGCAGTATTTT.

This clonotype was counted a few times. CDR3 residues: CASRDGLEQYF. CDR3 sequence (DNA): TGTGCCAGCCGCGACGGCCTAGAGCAGTATTTT. The rearrangement links TRBV11-2 to TRBJ2-3; D is undetermined. In germline, CDR1 is SGHAT, CDR2 FQNNGV. This CDR3 comprises 11 residues. V was pared by 8 bases and J by 11 bases, with 14 bases between.

This clonotype was detected a few times. The genes are TRBV6-5 and TRBJ1-6; a possible D gene is TRBD1 (5 bases). V shed 2 bases and J shed 10 bases, with 9 bases lying between them. CDR3 size: 13 residues. Germline values: CDR1 MNHEY, CDR2 SVGAGI. CDR3 residues: CASSYPGKSPLHF. CDR3 bases: TGTGCCAGCAGTTACCCAGGGAAATCACCCCTCCACTTT.

There are a few counts of this clonotype. This chain links TRBV12-3 or TRBV12-4 with TRBJ2-3; 7 positions match TRBD2. The CDR3 totals 16 residues. The V and J ends lost 6 bases and 2 bases, in that order; junction bases with no gene match: 11. The CDR3 coding sequence is TGTGCCAGCAGCCTTTGGCTGGCGGGGGTCACAGATACGCAGTATTTT. It translates to CASSLWLAGVTDTQYF.

The chain links TRBV4-1 to TRBJ2-2, with 9 nucleotides matching TRBD1. There are 15 residues in the CDR3. After removal of 3 bases from V and 6 bases from J, the junction contained 5 bases not matched to a gene. Per the germline V gene, CDR1 is MGHRA and CDR2 is YSYEKL. CDR3 nucleotides: TGCGCCAGCAGCCACCCGGACAGGGGAGCCGGGGAGCTGTTTTTT. It specifies CASSHPDRGAGELFF.

This clonotype was seen a handful of times. The CDR3 nucleotides read TGTGCCAGCAGCTTAAGTCCGGGGGACATTCAGTACTTC. The encoded protein is CASSLSPGDIQYF. The rearrangement uses TRBV7-3 and TRBJ2-4; D is possibly TRBD2 (6 bases). The germline V gene has CDR1 SGHTA and CDR2 FQGTGA. CDR3 length: 13 amino acids. V was shortened by 1 base and J by 8 bases, with 9 bases between the two germline ends.

In its sample, this clonotype was seen a few times. The chain couples TRBV27 to TRBJ2-1; weak D call: TRBD2 (5 bases). The germline CDR1 and CDR2 sequences are MNHEY and SMNVEV (reference sequence). The CDR3 contains 15 residues. V lost 2 bases and J 6 bases, leaving 14 bases between the germline ends. The CDR3 DNA follows: TGTGCCAGCAGTTTAAGGCTAGCCCTATCCAATGAGCAGTTCTTC. This codes for CASSLRLALSNEQFF.

The chain is built from TRBV7-8 and TRBJ1-2; no definite D call. There are 14 residues in the CDR3. Germline assignment: CDR1 SGHVS and CDR2 FQNEAQ. Trimming shortened V by 5 bases and J by 2 bases, and 12 bases separated the two germline ends. In nucleotides, the CDR3 is TGTGCCAGCAGCCCCCTGATAACGAACTATGGCTACACCTTC. This sequence encodes CASSPLITNYGYTF.

A few counts support this clonotype. V is TRBV5-1 and J is TRBJ2-1; D is perhaps TRBD2 (6 bases). Germline V gene lookup returns CDR1 SGHRS and CDR2 YFSETQ. Trimming took 5 bases from V and 6 from J, leaving 9 bases between them. The CDR3 has 12 amino acids. CDR3 in DNA: TGCGCCAGCAGTCACGGGGGCAATGAGCAGTTCTTC. It translates to CASSHGGNEQFF.

This clonotype was detected only a few times. The chain recombines TRBV3-1 with TRBJ2-1; TRBD2 aligns across 8 bases. CDR3 length equals 15 residues. Germline V CDR1 and CDR2: LGHDT, YNNKEL (reference sequence). V gave up 4 bases and J gave up 9 bases; unmatched junction bases: 11. The CDR3 nucleotides read TGTGCCAGCAGCCGGACTAGCTCTCGGAACTCTGAGCAGTTCTTC. This gives the protein CASSRTSSRNSEQFF.

For this clonotype: This may stem from a read error, because a much larger clone lies one nucleotide away. For the CDR3, the DNA is TGCAGCGTTGGAACTGCGGGGGGATCCTACAATGAGCAGTACTTC. This encodes CSVGTAGGSYNEQYF. The chain combines TRBV29-1 with TRBJ2-1; 8 nucleotides line up with TRBD2. The tail of the sequence fits TRBJ2-7 better, so the J call may be wrong. Per the germline V gene, CDR1 is SQVTM and CDR2 is ANQGSEA. The CDR3 spans 15 residues.

The rearrangement links TRBV27 to TRBJ2-7, with D perhaps TRBD1 (6 bases). The CDR3 is 15 residues long. Trimming removed 5 bases at V and 5 bases at J, with 19 bases between. The germline V gene encodes CDR1 MNHEY and CDR2 SMNVEV (reference sequence). The CDR3 sequence is CASSPSDSFYNEQYF. Here the CDR3 DNA reads TGTGCCAGCAGTCCCTCGGACAGTTTCTATAACGAGCAGTACTTC.

The chain combines TRBV12-3 or TRBV12-4 with TRBJ2-3; D not certain. Between the trimmed V and J ends, which lost 4 bases and 5 bases, there was a span of 13 bases. This CDR3 comprises 14 residues. The CDR3 region has the DNA TGTGCCAGCAGTTGGGCTCCTAGTGTAGATACGCAGTATTTT. Translation: CASSWAPSVDTQYF.

This clonotype was found a few times. The CDR3 loop reads CASSLTANTEAFF. DNA of the CDR3: TGTGCCAGCAGCTTGACAGCGAACACTGAAGCTTTCTTT. This chain joins TRBV2 and TRBJ1-1; maybe TRBD1 (5 bases). The V end lost 6 bases, the J end lost 1 base, and 9 bases lay between the germline ends. CDR3 size: 13 residues. CDR1 is SNHLY and CDR2 is FYNNEI in the germline V gene.

This clonotype has just one count. The chain joins TRBV15 to TRBJ2-5; weak D call: TRBD1 (5 bases). The CDR3 has 13 amino acids. Deletions cut 3 bases from V and 4 bases from J, with 9 bases between. Germline CDR1 is LNHNV and CDR2 is YYDKDF (reference sequence). The CDR3 protein is CATSRPQGETQYF. The CDR3 DNA is TGTGCCACCAGCAGGCCCCAGGGAGAGACCCAGTACTTC.

In its sample, this clonotype was seen many times. The V and J genes are TRBV28 and TRBJ2-1; 9 bases map to TRBD1. CDR3 size: 15 residues. Germline-derived CDR1 and CDR2 are MDHEN and SYDVKM. The trim removed 5 bases at V and 6 bases at J, leaving 8 bases unmatched. The chain's CDR3 is CASSITSTGGNEQFF. The CDR3 region has the DNA TGTGCCAGCAGTATCACGTCGACAGGGGGCAATGAGCAGTTCTTC.

This clonotype has only a few counts. J is TRBJ2-7 and V is TRBV4-1, with TRBD1 identical over 7 bases. Per the germline V gene, CDR1 is MGHRA and CDR2 is YSYEKL. This CDR3 is built from 15 residues. The J segment lost 0 bases and the V segment lost 1 base, leaving 3 bases of the junction unmatched. The CDR3 spells CASSQGTGSSYEQYF. The CDR3 coding sequence is TGCGCCAGCAGCCAAGGGACAGGTAGCTCCTACGAGCAGTACTTC.